This T cell receptor beta chain came from a study of blood T cell repertoires in COVID-19. Assay used: immunoSEQ multiplex PCR; TCRdb lists only in-frame clones, some missing. The table includes approximately 440,000 clones, roughly 87% detected once. V gave up 5 bases and J gave up 4 bases, with 14 bases separating them. The CDR3 covers 15 residues. Germline-derived CDR1 and CDR2 are SSHAT and FNYEAQ (reference sequence). What was sequenced was PBMCs or T cells enriched from blood (not recorded which). The TCR originated in a man aged 18 to 35 who had recovered from COVID-19. This chain links TRBV7-7 with TRBJ2-2; D perhaps matches TRBD1 (5 bases). CDR3 DNA sequence: TGTGCCAGCAGCCTAGGGGCCTACCTCACCGGGGAGCTGTTTTTT. Its translation is CASSLGAYLTGELFF.